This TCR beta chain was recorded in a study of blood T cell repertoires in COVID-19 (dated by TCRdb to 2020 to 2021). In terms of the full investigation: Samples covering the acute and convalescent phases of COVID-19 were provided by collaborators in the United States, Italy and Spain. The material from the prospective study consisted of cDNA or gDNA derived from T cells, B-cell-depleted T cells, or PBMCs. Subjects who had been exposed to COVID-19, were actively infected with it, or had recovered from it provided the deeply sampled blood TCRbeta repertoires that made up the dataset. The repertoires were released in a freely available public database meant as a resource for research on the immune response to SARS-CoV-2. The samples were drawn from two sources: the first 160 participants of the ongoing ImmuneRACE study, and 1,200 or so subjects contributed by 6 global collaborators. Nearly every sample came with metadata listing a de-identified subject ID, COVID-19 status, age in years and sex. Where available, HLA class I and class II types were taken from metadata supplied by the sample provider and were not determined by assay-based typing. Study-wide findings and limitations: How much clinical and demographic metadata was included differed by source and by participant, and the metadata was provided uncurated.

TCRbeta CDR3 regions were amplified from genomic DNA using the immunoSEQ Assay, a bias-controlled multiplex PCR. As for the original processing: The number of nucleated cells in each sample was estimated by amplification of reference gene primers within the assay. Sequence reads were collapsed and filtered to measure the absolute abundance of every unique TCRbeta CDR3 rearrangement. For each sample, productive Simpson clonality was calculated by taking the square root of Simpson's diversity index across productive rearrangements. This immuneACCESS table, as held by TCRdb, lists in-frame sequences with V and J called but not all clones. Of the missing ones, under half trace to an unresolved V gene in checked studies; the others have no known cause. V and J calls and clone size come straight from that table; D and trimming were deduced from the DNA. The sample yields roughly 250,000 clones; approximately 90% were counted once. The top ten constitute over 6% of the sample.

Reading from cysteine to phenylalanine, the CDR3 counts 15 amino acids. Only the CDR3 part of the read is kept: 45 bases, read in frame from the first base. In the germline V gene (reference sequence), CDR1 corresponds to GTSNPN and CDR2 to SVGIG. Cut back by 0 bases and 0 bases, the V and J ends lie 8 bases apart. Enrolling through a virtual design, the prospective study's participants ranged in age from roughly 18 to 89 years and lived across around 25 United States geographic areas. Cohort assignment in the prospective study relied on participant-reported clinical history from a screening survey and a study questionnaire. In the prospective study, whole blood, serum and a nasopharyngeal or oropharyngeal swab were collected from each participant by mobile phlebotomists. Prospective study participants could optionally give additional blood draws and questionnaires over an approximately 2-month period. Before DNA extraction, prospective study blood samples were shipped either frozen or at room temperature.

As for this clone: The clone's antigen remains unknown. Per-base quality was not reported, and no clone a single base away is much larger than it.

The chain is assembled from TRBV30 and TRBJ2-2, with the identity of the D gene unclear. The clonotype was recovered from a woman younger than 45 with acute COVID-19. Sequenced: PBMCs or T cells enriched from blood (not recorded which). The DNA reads TGTGCCTGGAGTGTAGGCAGGACGAACACCGGGGAGCTGTTTTTT. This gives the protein CAWSVGRTNTGELFF. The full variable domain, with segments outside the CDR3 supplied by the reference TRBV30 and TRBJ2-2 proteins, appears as SQTIHQWPATLVQPVGSPLSLECTVEGTSNPNLYWYRQAAGRGLQLLFYSVGIGQISSEVPQNLSASRPQDRQFILSSKKLLLSDSGFYLCAWSVGRTNTGELFFGEGSRLTVL.